The clone carrying this TCR beta chain was observed once. The antigen is unknown. V dropped 7 bases and J dropped 0; count of bases not matched to a gene: 9. Germline CDR1 and CDR2: MNHEY and SVGEGT. This CDR3 spans 16 amino acids. This sample stems from a study of vaccination effects on CD4 cells after COVID-19. Across the whole study: Vaccine administered to participants consisted of two doses of either BNT162b2 or mRNA-1273.

TCRdb's copy holds only in-frame clones and misses some; the assay was immunoSEQ multiplex PCR. The repertoire has approximately 50,000 clones, more than 70% of them found once; the top ten carry just over 6%. Antigen-specific CD4+ T cell clonotypes were called by their expansion after viral peptide-pool culture in ViraFEST. A 10-day culture period preceded the isolation of CD4+ T cells. Neither prior SARS-CoV-2 infection nor positive nucleocapsid antibodies were present in the vaccine recipients. The chain combines TRBV6-2 or TRBV6-3 with TRBJ1-3, with TRBD1 matching 7 bases. The material was CD4+ T cells from PBMCs cultured with HCoV-OC43 spike peptides, obtained before COVID-19 vaccination. The subset: HCoV-OC43 spike overlapping peptide pool stimulation. The TCR comes from a human donor who received a COVID-19 vaccine. The CDR3 spells CASTPWDSASGNTIYF. The CDR3 DNA reads as TGTGCCAGCACCCCGTGGGACAGCGCCTCTGGAAACACCATATATTTT.